The source of this TCR beta chain is a study of T cells in Graves' hyperthyroidism and ophthalmopathy. Study overall: Peripheral blood was obtained at initial diagnosis, preceding any treatment.

Among ophthalmopathy patients, the Clinical Activity Score reached at least 3, the NOSPECS grade reached at least 4, and duration remained under 3 months. Patients were excluded because of uncontrolled infection, other autoimmune disease, pregnancy or lactation. Many counts were recorded for this clonotype. Its matching antigen is unknown. Researchers took RNA transcripts and amplified the TCR beta CDR3 regions from them. Using the HTBI primer set, a first-round RT-PCR was run on the TCR CDR3. TCRdb re-derived calls from the multiplex PCR reads in MiXCR, one entry per CDR3 protein. The sample carries about 350,000 distinct CDR3 sequences, about 13% recorded once. Findings and caveats of the study: Ophthalmopathy stood apart from stable hyperthyroidism in a 13 V-J model.

The TCR sequence derives from a woman between 40 and 55 years old with Graves' ophthalmopathy. Sequencing was performed on blood.

CDR3 loop: CASRRGGLDTQYF. CDR3 coding DNA: TGTGCCAGCCGCCGGGGGGGTTTAGATACGCAGTATTTT. V is TRBV27 and J is TRBJ2-3; 8 bases line up with TRBD2. V lost 8 bases, J lost 5 bases, and 6 bases stayed unmatched. The CDR3 loop spans 13 amino acids. The germline V gene encodes CDR1 MNHEY and CDR2 SMNVEV (reference sequence).